This is a list of T cell receptor beta chains from one sample in a study of T-cell memory formation after mild COVID-19. TCRdb ran MiXCR on the 5' RACE reads and lists one entry per CDR3 protein. The sample shows some 300,000 distinct CDR3 sequences, roughly 21% of them seen only once. The sample consisted of PBMCs or a T cell subset sorted from them (not recorded which). The receptor source for this set is a man aged 18 to 29 who had mild COVID-19 (a few samples of this study predate the infection). Cell type and time point are not known. CDR3s include the opening cysteine and the closing phenylalanine or tryptophan. A D gene is named only where the DNA matches it firmly. Clone size is given for some rows only: seen once, a few or many times, or a class if the clone is expanded.

j_gene	v_gene	d_gene	abundance	CDR3nt	CDR3aa
TRBJ2-1	TRBV5-1	-	-	TGCGCCAGCAGCGACGGGGGGCAGCAGTACAATGAGCAGTTCTTC	CASSDGGQQYNEQFF
TRBJ1-2	TRBV20-1	-	-	TGCAGTGCTAGAGATGACTTTAGGGCCCCGAGAGGCTACACCTTC	CSARDDFRAPRGYTF
TRBJ1-5	TRBV2	-	once	TGTGCCAGCAGTGCGGTGGGGCGGAATCAGCCCCAGCATTTT	CASSAVGRNQPQHF
TRBJ1-1	TRBV5-1	-	few	TGCGCCAGCAGTCCCACGTGGGGCCCGGGTCTCGCTTTCTTT	CASSPTWGPGLAFF
TRBJ1-2	TRBV7-3	-	-	TGTGCCAGCAGCTTAGACGGGGGTGGCTACACCTTC	CASSLDGGGYTF
TRBJ1-2	TRBV20-1	-	once	TGCAGTGCTAGTCGAACCTTCGGCTACACCTTC	CSASRTFGYTF
TRBJ1-1	TRBV20-1	-	-	TGCAGTGCTAGACCTGACGGGAACACTGAAGCTTTCTTT	CSARPDGNTEAFF
TRBJ1-1	TRBV4-1	-	-	TGCGCCAGCAGCCAAAGGAGGGATGAAGCTTTCTTT	CASSQRRDEAFF
TRBJ1-1	TRBV7-2	TRBD1	-	TGTGCCAGCAGCCTAGACAGGGGGCCCCGAGCTTTCTTT	CASSLDRGPRAFF
TRBJ1-1	TRBV4-1	-	-	TGCGCCAGCAGCCACCCCGGGAAGGGAAGAGACGCTTTCTTT	CASSHPGKGRDAFF
TRBJ2-7	TRBV29-1	TRBD1	few	TGCAGTGCCTCCTCCGGAACTTTTACGGGACAGGGTAACGAGCAGTACTTC	CSASSGTFTGQGNEQYF
TRBJ2-1	TRBV5-6	TRBD1	few	TGTGCCAGCAGCTTGGCCTGGGACAGGGGGGAGGGAGGCTACAATGAGCAGTTCTTC	CASSLAWDRGEGGYNEQFF
TRBJ2-2	TRBV11-2	-	-	TGTGCCAGCAGCCCTCGGGATATGAGCACCGGGGAGCTGTTTTTT	CASSPRDMSTGELFF
TRBJ1-2	TRBV6-5	TRBD1	-	TGTGCCAGCAGTTTAGGACAGGGGACCGGATACACCTTC	CASSLGQGTGYTF